This TCR beta chain was captured in a study of T cells in Graves' hyperthyroidism and ophthalmopathy. Reasons for excluding patients were uncontrolled infection, other autoimmune disease, pregnancy or lactation. The CDR3 spans 14 residues. V dropped 5 bases and J dropped 3 bases, with 11 bases sitting between them. Germline values: CDR1 KGHSH, CDR2 LQKENI. The source material, RNA transcripts, was used to amplify TCR beta CDR3 regions. The primer set for the first-round RT-PCR of the TCR CDR3 was HTBI. MiXCR was run by TCRdb on the multiplex PCR reads, yielding one entry per CDR3 protein. The sample lists some 550,000 distinct CDR3 sequences; approximately 15% were seen once.

J is TRBJ1-5 and V is TRBV18; possibly TRBD1 for D (5 bases). The specimen was blood. This clonotype was obtained from a middle-aged woman with Graves' ophthalmopathy. This CDR3 is CASSRQNDNQPQHF. The CDR3 DNA is TGTGCCAGCTCAAGACAGAACGACAATCAGCCCCAGCATTTT.